The TCR beta chain under discussion was sequenced for a study of T cells in Graves' hyperthyroidism and ophthalmopathy. Notes on the study in general: Most thyroid clonotypes expanded above 0.001 appeared in blood too.

Patients having uncontrolled infection, another autoimmune disease, pregnancy or lactation were not included. At first hyperthyroidism diagnosis, before any ophthalmopathy symptoms, the blood sample was collected. The PBMCs had their origin in 10 ml of fresh peripheral blood. Regions amplified from RNA transcripts were the TCR beta CDR3 regions. The TCR CDR3 first-round RT-PCR relied on the HTBI primer set. TCRdb re-analysed the multiplex PCR reads in MiXCR, keeping a single row per CDR3 protein. The repertoire holds more than 300,000 distinct CDR3 sequences, with approximately 17% as singletons. About this clonotype: Its antigen is undetermined.

There are 20 residues in the CDR3. The germline CDR1 and CDR2 sequences are DFQATT and SNEGSKA (reference sequence). V was clipped by 2 bases and J by 5 bases; unmatched bases: 24. This sequence originates from a woman in her twenties or thirties with Graves' hyperthyroidism that later progressed to Graves' ophthalmopathy. The chain employs TRBV20-1 and TRBJ2-7, with 10 bases fitting TRBD2. Source material: blood. In DNA form, the CDR3 reads TGCAGTGCTAGATCCATTGGCGCCAGCGGGAGGGGGACCGTCCTCGACGAGCAGTACTTC. This translates into CSARSIGASGRGTVLDEQYF.